The 27 T cell receptor beta chains given below trace back to one sample, sequenced in a study of metastatic and nonmetastatic thyroid tumors. Every patient was untreated before thyroid surgery. TCRdb re-called the PCR reads via MiXCR. The sample lists under 95,000 clones, 8.6% occurring once. The specimen sequenced was blood. The source is a female donor with papillary thyroid cancer or a benign thyroid nodule (not recorded which). Some clones in this sample may be carry-over from other donors' samples.

To note about this clone: Other DNA sequences in the sample encode the same CDR3. The chain employs TRBV20-1 and TRBJ1-2; maybe TRBD1 (5 bases). Per germline, CDR1 DFQATT and CDR2 SNEGSKA (reference sequence). This CDR3 is built from 16 residues. V lost 0 bases and J lost 4, with 18 bases in between. This chain's CDR3 is CSARDRGGPGSYGYTF. CDR3 DNA: TGCAGTGCTAGAGATCGGGGGGGACCTGGCTCCTATGGCTACACCTTC.

This clone was found a few times. Relative to the germline gene, one junction end is altered; a read error may explain this. The chain employs TRBV28 and TRBJ2-1; TRBD1 or TRBD2 may be the D gene (5 bases each). Germline V gene sequence: CDR1 MDHEN, CDR2 SYDVKM. This CDR3 is built from 14 residues. CDR3 nucleotides: TGTGCCAGCAGACCCGGGGCTTCCTACAATGAGAAGTTCTTC. Translated: CASRPGASYNEKFF.

Concerning this clone itself: A much larger clone differs from this one at a single base, so this may be a read error. Here the CDR3 reads CASSDDPQGNEKLFF. CDR3 sequence (DNA): TGTGCCAGCAGCGACGATCCTCAGGGGAATGAAAAACTGTTTTTT. V and J are TRBV7-6 and TRBJ1-4, with D possibly matching TRBD1 (6 bases). The CDR3 covers 15 residues. The V gene's germline CDR1 is SGHVS and CDR2 FNYEAQ. Trimming removed 5 bases at V and 5 bases at J, with 15 bases between.

This clone was detected a few times. The chain is built from TRBV5-4 and TRBJ2-5; TRBD2 might be the D (6 bases). Germline V gives CDR1 SGHNT, CDR2 YYREEE (reference sequence). The CDR3 sequence is 15 residues long. V dropped 3 bases and J dropped 3 bases, with 15 bases sitting between them. CDR3 nucleotides: TGTGCCAGCAGCTCCCGGCGGGGTAGGGAAGAGACCCAGTACTTC. Translation: CASSSRRGREETQYF.

This clone has a count of ten or more. The chain couples TRBV5-1 to TRBJ1-3, with unresolved D. The CDR3 extends over 16 amino acids. Per germline, CDR1 SGHRS and CDR2 YFSETQ. Trimming removed 2 bases from V and 0 bases from J, with 12 bases in between. The CDR3 DNA is TGCGCCAGCAGCTTAGTTGGAACTCTCTCTGGAAACACCATATATTTT. As protein: CASSLVGTLSGNTIYF.

Many counts were recorded for this clone. The chain uses TRBV2 and TRBJ2-7, with 15 bases matching TRBD2. Losses at the gene ends were 6 bases for V and 1 base for J; bases not matched to a gene: 7. Germline loops: CDR1 SNHLY, CDR2 FYNNEI. The CDR3 runs to 17 residues. The CDR3 spells CASRRRGLAGGSYEQYF. CDR3 nucleotide sequence: TGTGCCAGCAGGCGTCGTGGACTAGCGGGGGGGTCCTACGAGCAGTACTTC. The full variable domain, with the rest looked up from reference TRBV2 and TRBJ2-7, is EPEVTQTPSHQVTQMGQEVILRCVPISNHLYFYWYRQILGQKVEFLVSFYNNEISEKSEIFDDQFSVERPDGSNFTLKIRSTKLEDSAMYFCASRRRGLAGGSYEQYFGPGTRLTVT.

The table lists this clone with many counts. The V and J genes are TRBV12-3 or TRBV12-4 and TRBJ2-3, with a weak D call TRBD1 (6 bases). Trimming took off 4 bases at V and 4 bases at J, with 21 bases between the two ends. This CDR3 has 17 residues. DNA for the CDR3: TGTGCCAGCAGTTCCCGAACCGAACAGGGCGGTCCAGATACGCAGTATTTT. Translation: CASSSRTEQGGPDTQYF.

This clone occurred many times. V and J are TRBV10-3 and TRBJ1-3, with D possibly being TRBD1 (6 bases). CDR3 length equals 13 residues. CDR1 and CDR2 (germline): ENHRY, SYGVKD. Deletions cut 8 bases from V and 0 bases from J, with 8 bases between. As DNA, the CDR3 is TGTGCCATCCAGGGGAGCTCTGGAAACACCATATATTTT. This codes for CAIQGSSGNTIYF.

This clone was seen more than once but under ten times. The chain carries TRBV20-1 and TRBJ2-5, with a possible D match to TRBD1 (5 bases). Germline V CDR1 and CDR2: DFQATT, SNEGSKA (reference sequence). Trimming took off 1 base at V and 5 bases at J, with 8 bases between the two ends. The CDR3 extends over 12 amino acids. CDR3 DNA: TGCAGTGCTAGAGGGGGCTGGGAGACCCAGTACTTC. Amino acid sequence: CSARGGWETQYF.

Details on this clone: A much bigger clone sits one base away, suggesting this may be a read error. The CDR3 does not end in the conserved phenylalanine or tryptophan, so this is likely a read error. V gene TRBV20-1 combines with J gene TRBJ1-3; D is unresolved. V lost 1 base and J 8 bases, leaving 9 bases between the germline ends. This CDR3 spans 12 amino acids. From germline, CDR1 is DFQATT and CDR2 SNEGSKA (reference sequence). The CDR3 loop reads CSARGPPDTIYL. The DNA for the CDR3 is TGCAGTGCTAGAGGGCCACCGGACACCATATATCTT.

Note on this clone: A much larger clonotype is one base distant, so this may be a read error. The genes are TRBV30 and TRBJ2-1; a weak D match, TRBD2 (5 bases). V lost 2 bases, J lost 0 bases, and 14 bases lay in between. The CDR3 has 16 amino acids. Germline V gives CDR1 GTSNPN, CDR2 SVGIG (reference sequence). CDR3 region: CAWSKPRRGSYNEQFF. The CDR3 DNA is TGTGCCTGGAGTAAACCAAGACGGGGCTCCTACAATGAGCAGTTCTTC.

This clone was detected many times. The chain links TRBV2 to TRBJ2-1, with 16 bases that match TRBD2. CDR3 size: 17 residues. Germline-derived CDR1 and CDR2 are SNHLY and FYNNEI. The ends lost 6 bases at V and 2 bases at J; junction bases unmatched: 4. The DNA of the CDR3 is TGTGCCAGCAGGGGGACTAGCGGGGGGGCCACCTACAATGAGCAGTTCTTC. As protein: CASRGTSGGATYNEQFF.

The gene calls are TRBV6-1 and TRBJ1-1; 7 bases match TRBD1. V dropped 8 bases and J dropped 4; count of bases not matched to a gene: 10. CDR1 and CDR2 (germline): MNHNS, SASEGT. The CDR3 totals 14 residues. This CDR3 reads CASQNRGASTEAFF. Here the CDR3 DNA reads TGTGCCAGCCAAAACAGGGGAGCGAGCACTGAAGCTTTCTTT.

This clone was picked up many times. The chain uses TRBV2 and TRBJ2-7, with TRBD1 identical over 9 bases. The V and J ends lost 4 bases and 4 bases, in that order; junction bases with no gene match: 5. Germline lookup yields CDR1 SNHLY and CDR2 FYNNEI. This CDR3 spans 14 amino acids. This chain's CDR3 is CASSVQGAEYEQYF. CDR3 DNA sequence: TGTGCCAGCAGTGTACAGGGGGCGGAATACGAGCAGTACTTC.

There are many counts of this clone. The chain employs TRBV27 and TRBJ2-7, with 8 bases identical to TRBD1. The CDR3 length is 15 residues. V lost 1 base to trimming and J lost 2 bases; unmatched junction nucleotides: 4. CDR1 is MNHEY and CDR2 is SMNVEV in the germline V gene (reference sequence). The CDR3 reads CASSLYGTGTYEQYF. The CDR3 nucleotides read TGTGCCAGCAGTTTATACGGGACAGGTACCTACGAGCAGTACTTC.

Ten or more counts support this clone. The J gene is TRBJ2-7, the V gene TRBV5-1; TRBD1 matches at 7 bases. Germline V gives CDR1 SGHRS, CDR2 YFSETQ. The length of the CDR3 is 15 residues. V shed 0 bases, J shed 2 bases, and the junction held 5 bases outside the gene matches. DNA for the CDR3: TGCGCCAGCAGCTTGGTCGGACAGGCCCCCTACGAGCAGTACTTC. As protein: CASSLVGQAPYEQYF.

This clone occurred many times. This chain uses TRBV18 with TRBJ2-7, with D perhaps TRBD1 or TRBD2 (6 bases each). V was cut by 3 bases and J by 4 bases, with 19 bases left in between. CDR3 length: 16 residues. Germline V gene data show CDR1 as KGHSH and CDR2 as LQKENI. The CDR3: CASSPPGGAGDYEQYF. CDR3 nucleotide sequence: TGTGCCAGCTCACCTCCCGGGGGCGCAGGGGATTACGAGCAGTACTTC.

This clone was recorded at least ten times. The chain recombines TRBV2 with TRBJ2-7; D gene ambiguous. Germline assignment: CDR1 SNHLY and CDR2 FYNNEI. This CDR3 is 11 amino acids long. Deletions cut 6 bases from V and 4 bases from J, with 7 bases between. CDR3 bases: TGTGCCAGCAGAGAGTATTACGAGCAGTACTTC. Its translation: CASREYYEQYF. Based on the CDR3 plus reference TRBV2 and TRBJ2-7, the full variable domain is EPEVTQTPSHQVTQMGQEVILRCVPISNHLYFYWYRQILGQKVEFLVSFYNNEISEKSEIFDDQFSVERPDGSNFTLKIRSTKLEDSAMYFCASREYYEQYFGPGTRLTVT.

About this clone itself: A single base separates this from a much larger clone, so it may be a read error. The chain is built from TRBV11-2 and TRBJ2-3; no reliable D call. V dropped 4 bases and J dropped 2 bases, with 16 bases sitting between them. There are 16 residues in the CDR3. Germline V CDR1 and CDR2: SGHAT, FQNNGV. The CDR3, as DNA: TGTGCCAGCAGCTCCTCCCAGCTGGGGTACACAGATACGCAGTATTTT. It yields the protein CASSSSQLGYTDTQYF.

This clone was counted ten times or more. The gene calls are TRBV6-1 and TRBJ1-5; 10 nucleotides line up with TRBD1. Germline V gives CDR1 MNHNS, CDR2 SASEGT. J gave up 7 bases and V 2 bases, and 5 bases lay outside the gene matches. This CDR3 region has 15 residues. The CDR3 is CASSEPTGGGQPQHF. The DNA for the CDR3 is TGTGCCAGCAGTGAACCGACAGGGGGCGGACAGCCCCAGCATTTT.

In its sample, this clone was seen many times. The chain recombines TRBV5-1 with TRBJ2-6, with 8 bases fitting TRBD1. The V and J ends lost 4 bases and 0 bases, in that order; junction bases with no gene match: 12. This CDR3 spans 19 amino acids. In germline, CDR1 is SGHRS, CDR2 YFSETQ. CDR3 bases: TGCGCCAGCAGCCTTGGTGCCGGGACAGGAACCTCTGGGGCCAACGTCCTGACTTTC. Encoded protein: CASSLGAGTGTSGANVLTF.

This clone was detected many times. The chain joins TRBV19 to TRBJ1-2; no reliable D call. In germline, CDR1 is LNHDA, CDR2 SQIVND (reference sequence). This CDR3 is built from 14 residues. V was clipped by 6 bases and J by 0 bases, with 11 bases between them. The CDR3 region has the DNA TGTGCCAGTAGGGACTCTGATACTAACTATGGCTACACCTTC. It is translated as CASRDSDTNYGYTF.

This clone was observed many times. The chain is built from TRBV3-1 and TRBJ2-7, with D unclear. The CDR3 has 13 residues. Trimming shortened V by 4 bases and J by 0 bases, and 7 bases separated the two germline ends. Germline V gene sequence: CDR1 LGHDT, CDR2 YNNKEL (reference sequence). CDR3 amino acids: CASSLWSSYEQYF. The CDR3 DNA reads as TGTGCCAGCAGCCTTTGGAGCTCCTACGAGCAGTACTTC.

This clone was counted ten times or more. The chain links TRBV20-1 to TRBJ2-3, with D perhaps being TRBD1 or TRBD2 (6 bases each). Trimming left V 0 bases short and J 5 bases short, with 15 bases between. This CDR3 comprises 15 residues. Per the germline V gene, CDR1 is DFQATT and CDR2 is SNEGSKA (reference sequence). DNA for the CDR3: TGCAGTGCTAGAGATCTTGGGGGGCCGGGAGATACGCAGTATTTT. It specifies CSARDLGGPGDTQYF.

At least ten counts were recorded for this clone. The rearrangement links TRBV5-6 to TRBJ2-1, with TRBD1 as a possible D gene (6 bases). The CDR3 sequence is 16 residues long. The V gene lost 0 bases and the J gene lost 2 bases, with 12 bases spanning the gap. Germline V gene data show CDR1 as SGHDT and CDR2 as YYEEEE. This CDR3 reads CASSLGGGGPYNEQFF. Written as DNA, the CDR3 is TGTGCCAGCAGCTTGGGAGGGGGTGGCCCCTACAATGAGCAGTTCTTC.

This clone was seen a single time. The chain recombines TRBV5-1 with TRBJ1-1; 9 bases map to TRBD1. The J segment lost 1 base and the V segment lost 0 bases, leaving 4 bases of the junction unmatched. CDR3 length: 16 amino acids. Germline-derived CDR1 and CDR2 are SGHRS and YFSETQ. CDR3 DNA: TGCGCCAGCAGCTTGGTGACAGGGGGAGGGAACACTGAAGCTTTCTTT. The encoded protein is CASSLVTGGGNTEAFF.

This clone was detected a few times. The chain couples TRBV4-1 to TRBJ2-5; 13 bases are a match to TRBD2. This CDR3 is built from 16 residues. Germline CDR1 is MGHRA and CDR2 is YSYEKL. The junction had 7 bases not matched to a gene; V was cut back by 4 bases and J by 5 bases. In DNA, the CDR3 is TGCGCCAGCAGCCCTCTCGGACTAGCGGGGGTGGAGACCCAGTACTTC. Translated, it gives CASSPLGLAGVETQYF.